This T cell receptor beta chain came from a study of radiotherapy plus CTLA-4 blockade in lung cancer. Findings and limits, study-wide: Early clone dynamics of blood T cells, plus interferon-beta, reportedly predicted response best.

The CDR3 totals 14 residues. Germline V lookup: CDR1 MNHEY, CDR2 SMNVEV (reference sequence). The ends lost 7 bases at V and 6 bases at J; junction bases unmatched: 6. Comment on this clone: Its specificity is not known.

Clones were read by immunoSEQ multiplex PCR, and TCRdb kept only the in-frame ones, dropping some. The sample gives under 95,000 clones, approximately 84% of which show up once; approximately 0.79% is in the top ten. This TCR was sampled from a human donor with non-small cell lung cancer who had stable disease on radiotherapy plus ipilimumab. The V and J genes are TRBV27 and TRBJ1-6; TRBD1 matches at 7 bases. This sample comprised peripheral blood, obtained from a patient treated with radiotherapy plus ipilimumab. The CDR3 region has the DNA TGTGCCAGCAAGGGCCAGGGGGGTAATTCACCCCTCCACTTT. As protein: CASKGQGGNSPLHF.